These T cell receptor beta chains were read from a single sample in a study of a mutant IDH1 vaccine in newly diagnosed glioma. Clones were read by immunoSEQ multiplex PCR, and TCRdb kept only the in-frame ones, dropping some. The top ten hold over 3.5% of the sample, which has under 45,000 clones, approximately 89% seen once. These receptors' targets are unknown. The sequencing used PBMCs, collected from a glioma patient whose treatment included an IDH1 peptide vaccine. These receptors all come from a man aged 45-65 years with glioma. CDR3s include the opening cysteine and the closing phenylalanine or tryptophan. Each record gives: V gene, J gene, clone size, D gene, CDR3 protein, CDR3 DNA. The D gene is left open where the match is weak. Expanded clones are given a class, and other clones once, few, many or no size at all.

v_gene: TRBV18
j_gene: TRBJ1-2
abundance: NA
d_gene: NA
CDR3aa: CASSPTSQDYGYTF
CDR3nt: TGTGCCAGCTCACCTACGAGCCAAGACTATGGCTACACCTTC

v_gene: TRBV10-1
j_gene: TRBJ1-1
abundance: once
d_gene: NA
CDR3aa: CASSTGPGGAYQKAFF
CDR3nt: TGCGCCAGCAGTACAGGACCTGGGGGGGCCTACCAGAAAGCTTTCTTT

v_gene: TRBV7-8
j_gene: TRBJ1-3
abundance: NA
d_gene: NA
CDR3aa: CASSSLWGSSGNTIYF
CDR3nt: TGTGCCAGCAGCTCCCTCTGGGGGTCCTCTGGAAACACCATATATTTT

v_gene: TRBV5-4
j_gene: TRBJ2-6
abundance: NA
d_gene: TRBD1
CDR3aa: CASSLGTGRSGANVLTF
CDR3nt: TGTGCCAGCAGCTTAGGGACAGGACGCTCTGGGGCCAACGTCCTGACTTTC

v_gene: TRBV4-1
j_gene: TRBJ1-1
abundance: NA
d_gene: NA
CDR3aa: CASSQARTEAFF
CDR3nt: TGCGCCAGCAGCCAAGCCCGAACTGAAGCTTTCTTT

v_gene: TRBV18
j_gene: TRBJ1-1
abundance: NA
d_gene: NA
CDR3aa: CASSPPSRGNTEAFF
CDR3nt: TGTGCCAGCTCACCACCTAGTAGGGGGAACACTGAAGCTTTCTTT

v_gene: TRBV6-5
j_gene: TRBJ2-7
abundance: NA
d_gene: TRBD1
CDR3aa: CASLGQGAYEQYF
CDR3nt: TGTGCCAGCTTAGGGCAGGGGGCCTACGAGCAGTACTTC

v_gene: TRBV30
j_gene: TRBJ1-4
abundance: NA
d_gene: NA
CDR3aa: CAWKQGHGEKLFF
CDR3nt: TGTGCCTGGAAACAGGGCCACGGTGAAAAACTGTTTTTT

v_gene: TRBV5-4
j_gene: TRBJ2-7
abundance: NA
d_gene: NA
CDR3aa: CASSRRTGTETYEQYF
CDR3nt: TGTGCCAGCAGCCGTCGAACCGGGACGGAAACCTACGAGCAGTACTTC

v_gene: TRBV9
j_gene: TRBJ2-7
abundance: NA
d_gene: TRBD2
CDR3aa: CASSFGTSGGYEQYF
CDR3nt: TGTGCCAGCAGCTTTGGGACTAGCGGGGGATACGAGCAGTACTTC

v_gene: TRBV10-3
j_gene: TRBJ2-5
abundance: NA
d_gene: NA
CDR3aa: CAISDTGIETQYF
CDR3nt: TGTGCCATCAGTGATACCGGGATTGAGACCCAGTACTTC

v_gene: TRBV19
j_gene: TRBJ1-5
abundance: NA
d_gene: NA
CDR3aa: CASSMGRDSNQPQHF
CDR3nt: TGTGCCAGTAGTATGGGCAGGGATAGCAATCAGCCCCAGCATTTT

v_gene: TRBV9
j_gene: TRBJ1-2
abundance: NA
d_gene: TRBD1
CDR3aa: CASSVGDRGFYGYTF
CDR3nt: TGTGCCAGCAGCGTAGGGGACAGGGGATTCTATGGCTACACCTTC

v_gene: TRBV18
j_gene: TRBJ1-5
abundance: NA
d_gene: NA
CDR3aa: CASSPGEGAYHPQHF
CDR3nt: TGTGCCAGCTCACCTGGGGAGGGTGCTTATCACCCCCAGCATTTT

v_gene: TRBV9
j_gene: TRBJ2-7
abundance: NA
d_gene: TRBD2
CDR3aa: CASSITSGGLPYEQYF
CDR3nt: TGTGCCAGCAGCATAACTAGCGGGGGTCTACCCTACGAGCAGTACTTC

v_gene: TRBV28
j_gene: TRBJ1-5
abundance: once
d_gene: NA
CDR3aa: CASSEWGGLSNQPQHF
CDR3nt: TGTGCCAGCAGTGAATGGGGGGGGCTGAGCAATCAGCCCCAGCATTTT

v_gene: TRBV7-6
j_gene: TRBJ2-7
abundance: NA
d_gene: NA
CDR3aa: CASSLEPDTYEQYF
CDR3nt: TGTGCCAGCAGCTTAGAGCCAGACACCTACGAGCAGTACTTC

v_gene: TRBV7-2
j_gene: TRBJ2-5
abundance: once
d_gene: NA
CDR3aa: CASSLFPTGTAPQETQYF
CDR3nt: TGTGCCAGCAGCTTATTTCCGACGGGGACCGCGCCCCAAGAGACCCAGTACTTC

v_gene: TRBV5-1
j_gene: TRBJ2-7
abundance: NA
d_gene: NA
CDR3aa: CASSSTKYEQYF
CDR3nt: TGCGCCAGCAGCTCGACTAAATACGAGCAGTACTTC

v_gene: TRBV28
j_gene: TRBJ1-5
abundance: NA
d_gene: TRBD1
CDR3aa: CASVQGANQPQHF
CDR3nt: TGTGCCAGCGTTCAGGGGGCCAATCAGCCCCAGCATTTT

v_gene: TRBV27
j_gene: TRBJ2-1
abundance: NA
d_gene: TRBD2
CDR3aa: CASSLSLGLAGFYNEQFF
CDR3nt: TGTGCCAGCAGTTTGAGCCTGGGGCTAGCGGGGTTCTACAATGAGCAGTTCTTC

v_gene: TRBV28
j_gene: TRBJ1-2
abundance: NA
d_gene: TRBD1
CDR3aa: CASTPGQVDGYTF
CDR3nt: TGTGCCAGCACACCGGGACAGGTCGATGGCTACACCTTC

v_gene: TRBV6-5
j_gene: TRBJ1-1
abundance: NA
d_gene: NA
CDR3aa: CASSYWGEGNTEAFF
CDR3nt: TGTGCCAGCAGTTACTGGGGGGAGGGGAACACTGAAGCTTTCTTT

v_gene: TRBV10-3
j_gene: TRBJ2-3
abundance: NA
d_gene: NA
CDR3aa: CAISRQDLGDTQYF
CDR3nt: TGTGCCATCAGCCGACAGGATTTAGGGGATACGCAGTATTTT

v_gene: TRBV27
j_gene: TRBJ2-7
abundance: NA
d_gene: NA
CDR3aa: CASSLSFGRYNEQYF
CDR3nt: TGTGCCAGCAGTTTATCGTTTGGGAGATACAACGAGCAGTACTTC

v_gene: TRBV4-1
j_gene: TRBJ1-5
abundance: NA
d_gene: NA
CDR3aa: CASSQGLFGNQPQHF
CDR3nt: TGCGCCAGCAGCCAAGGGCTCTTCGGCAATCAGCCCCAGCATTTT

v_gene: TRBV7-2
j_gene: TRBJ2-7
abundance: NA
d_gene: TRBD2
CDR3aa: CASSLDSGGLPYEQYF
CDR3nt: TGTGCCAGCAGCTTAGACAGCGGGGGGCTCCCCTACGAGCAGTACTTC

v_gene: TRBV27
j_gene: TRBJ2-7
abundance: once
d_gene: NA
CDR3aa: CASSPLGPPYEQYF
CDR3nt: TGTGCCAGCAGTCCCCTGGGACCACCCTACGAGCAGTACTTC

v_gene: TRBV18
j_gene: TRBJ2-5
abundance: NA
d_gene: TRBD1
CDR3aa: CASSQDRGHQETQYF
CDR3nt: TGTGCCAGCTCCCAGGACAGGGGACACCAAGAGACCCAGTACTTC

v_gene: TRBV7-2
j_gene: TRBJ1-3
abundance: NA
d_gene: TRBD1
CDR3aa: CASSLVTGGNTIYF
CDR3nt: TGTGCCAGCAGCTTAGTGACAGGGGGAAACACCATATATTTT

v_gene: TRBV25-1
j_gene: TRBJ1-2
abundance: once
d_gene: TRBD1
CDR3aa: CASTNPNRGGYTF
CDR3nt: TGTGCCAGCACCAATCCGAACAGGGGTGGCTACACCTTC

v_gene: TRBV27
j_gene: TRBJ2-7
abundance: NA
d_gene: NA
CDR3aa: CASSPRRAYEQYF
CDR3nt: TGTGCCAGCAGTCCCAGGCGGGCCTACGAGCAGTACTTC

v_gene: TRBV29-1
j_gene: TRBJ1-2
abundance: NA
d_gene: NA
CDR3aa: CSVVGGRNGYTF
CDR3nt: TGCAGCGTTGTCGGGGGGCGGAATGGCTACACCTTC

v_gene: TRBV6-1
j_gene: TRBJ2-2
abundance: NA
d_gene: NA
CDR3aa: CASRLTNTGELFF
CDR3nt: TGTGCCAGCAGACTGACGAACACCGGGGAGCTGTTTTTT

v_gene: TRBV30
j_gene: TRBJ1-2
abundance: NA
d_gene: TRBD1
CDR3aa: CAWSRQGDGYTF
CDR3nt: TGTGCCTGGAGTCGCCAGGGGGATGGCTACACCTTC

v_gene: TRBV28
j_gene: TRBJ1-1
abundance: NA
d_gene: NA
CDR3aa: CASSLPQNTEAFF
CDR3nt: TGTGCCAGCAGTTTACCGCAGAACACTGAAGCTTTCTTT

v_gene: TRBV29-1
j_gene: TRBJ2-3
abundance: NA
d_gene: NA
CDR3aa: CSAALEAGRTSTDTQYF
CDR3nt: TGCAGCGCCGCCCTTGAAGCGGGCCGAACCAGCACAGATACGCAGTATTTT

v_gene: TRBV7-8
j_gene: TRBJ2-7
abundance: NA
d_gene: TRBD2
CDR3aa: CASSKSGRSNEQYF
CDR3nt: TGTGCCAGCAGCAAGAGCGGGAGATCCAACGAGCAGTACTTC

v_gene: TRBV9
j_gene: TRBJ2-1
abundance: once
d_gene: NA
CDR3aa: CASSVGFRGGAHNEQFF
CDR3nt: TGTGCCAGCAGCGTAGGCTTTAGGGGGGGGGCCCACAATGAGCAGTTCTTC

v_gene: TRBV6-1
j_gene: TRBJ2-2
abundance: NA
d_gene: TRBD2
CDR3aa: CASSGSWASGNTGELFF
CDR3nt: TGTGCCAGCAGTGGGTCGTGGGCTAGCGGGAACACCGGGGAGCTGTTTTTT

v_gene: TRBV7-6
j_gene: TRBJ2-7
abundance: NA
d_gene: NA
CDR3aa: CASSRVARDEQYF
CDR3nt: TGTGCCAGCAGCCGAGTGGCGCGAGACGAGCAGTACTTC

v_gene: TRBV27
j_gene: TRBJ2-7
abundance: NA
d_gene: TRBD2
CDR3aa: CASSLIAGGTYEQYF
CDR3nt: TGTGCCAGCAGTTTAATAGCGGGAGGCACCTACGAGCAGTACTTC

v_gene: TRBV5-1
j_gene: TRBJ1-5
abundance: NA
d_gene: NA
CDR3aa: CASSLGFQGNQPQHF
CDR3nt: TGCGCCAGCAGCTTGGGTTTTCAGGGTAATCAGCCCCAGCATTTT

v_gene: TRBV7-3
j_gene: TRBJ2-3
abundance: once
d_gene: NA
CDR3aa: CASSPNYGDTQYF
CDR3nt: TGTGCCAGCAGCCCGAATTATGGGGATACGCAGTATTTT

v_gene: TRBV14
j_gene: TRBJ2-7
abundance: NA
d_gene: NA
CDR3aa: CASSLWGRPYEQYF
CDR3nt: TGTGCCAGCAGCCTGTGGGGGAGGCCTTACGAGCAGTACTTC

v_gene: TRBV12-5
j_gene: TRBJ2-2
abundance: NA
d_gene: NA
CDR3aa: CASGLVGRAGELFF
CDR3nt: TGTGCTAGTGGTTTGGTGGGGCGGGCCGGGGAGCTGTTTTTT

v_gene: TRBV29-1
j_gene: TRBJ2-3
abundance: NA
d_gene: TRBD2
CDR3aa: CSVEDRLAGGNTDTQYF
CDR3nt: TGCAGCGTTGAAGATAGACTAGCGGGAGGTAACACAGATACGCAGTATTTT

v_gene: TRBV10-1
j_gene: TRBJ1-2
abundance: NA
d_gene: NA
CDR3aa: CASPGGRVSDHYGYTF
CDR3nt: TGCGCCAGCCCCGGGGGCAGAGTATCGGATCACTATGGCTACACCTTC

v_gene: TRBV5-6
j_gene: TRBJ2-1
abundance: NA
d_gene: TRBD1
CDR3aa: CASYRTGTYNEQFF
CDR3nt: TGTGCCAGCTACCGGACAGGGACCTACAATGAGCAGTTCTTC

v_gene: TRBV5-4
j_gene: TRBJ2-7
abundance: NA
d_gene: NA
CDR3aa: CASSYSGSRREQYF
CDR3nt: TGTGCCAGCAGTTACTCAGGGTCCCGAAGGGAGCAGTACTTC

v_gene: TRBV5-6
j_gene: TRBJ1-4
abundance: NA
d_gene: NA
CDR3aa: CASSLNGGRSWEKLFF
CDR3nt: TGTGCCAGCAGCTTAAATGGAGGGCGAAGTTGGGAAAAACTGTTTTTT

v_gene: TRBV5-5
j_gene: TRBJ2-7
abundance: NA
d_gene: TRBD1
CDR3aa: CASSGRQGSSYEQYF
CDR3nt: TGTGCCAGCAGCGGACGACAGGGATCTTCCTACGAGCAGTACTTC

v_gene: TRBV28
j_gene: TRBJ2-7
abundance: NA
d_gene: NA
CDR3aa: CASSFRGQYEQYF
CDR3nt: TGTGCCAGCAGTTTTCGCGGACAATACGAGCAGTACTTC

v_gene: TRBV6-5
j_gene: TRBJ2-7
abundance: NA
d_gene: NA
CDR3aa: CASSYSSAGDEQYF
CDR3nt: TGTGCCAGCAGTTACTCGTCGGCCGGGGACGAGCAGTACTTC

v_gene: TRBV7-2
j_gene: TRBJ1-1
abundance: NA
d_gene: NA
CDR3aa: CASSLGVGGTEAFF
CDR3nt: TGTGCCAGCAGCTTAGGGGTCGGTGGGACTGAAGCTTTCTTT

v_gene: TRBV5-4
j_gene: TRBJ1-2
abundance: NA
d_gene: NA
CDR3aa: CASSSLEELSYGYTF
CDR3nt: TGTGCCAGCAGCTCCTTGGAGGAGTTGAGCTATGGCTACACCTTC

v_gene: TRBV29-1
j_gene: TRBJ1-2
abundance: NA
d_gene: NA
CDR3aa: CSVDRGGRNGYTF
CDR3nt: TGCAGCGTTGATCGAGGGGGAAGGAATGGCTACACCTTC

v_gene: TRBV11-1
j_gene: TRBJ1-1
abundance: NA
d_gene: NA
CDR3aa: CASSLDSTALEAFF
CDR3nt: TGTGCCAGCAGCTTAGACAGTACAGCCTTAGAAGCTTTCTTT